What follows is one T cell receptor beta chain and its context. The CDR3 extends over 17 amino acids. The J segment lost 5 bases and the V segment lost 0 bases, leaving 8 bases of the junction unmatched. Per germline, CDR1 SGHRS and CDR2 YFSETQ. The assay was immunoSEQ multiplex PCR, and TCRdb's table has in-frame clones only and misses some. The sample shows 100,000 to 150,000 clones, 85% to 90% of them seen only once. The source of the sample is a study of blood T cell repertoires in COVID-19. The rearrangement uses TRBV5-1 and TRBJ2-5, with 12 bases matching TRBD2. Sequencing was performed on peripheral blood. The clonotype was recovered from a man in his fifties with active or convalescent COVID-19. The CDR3 nucleotides are TGCGCCAGCAGCTTGGTGCTAGCGGGGGGGAGGTCGGAGACCCAGTACTTC. Residues: CASSLVLAGGRSETQYF.